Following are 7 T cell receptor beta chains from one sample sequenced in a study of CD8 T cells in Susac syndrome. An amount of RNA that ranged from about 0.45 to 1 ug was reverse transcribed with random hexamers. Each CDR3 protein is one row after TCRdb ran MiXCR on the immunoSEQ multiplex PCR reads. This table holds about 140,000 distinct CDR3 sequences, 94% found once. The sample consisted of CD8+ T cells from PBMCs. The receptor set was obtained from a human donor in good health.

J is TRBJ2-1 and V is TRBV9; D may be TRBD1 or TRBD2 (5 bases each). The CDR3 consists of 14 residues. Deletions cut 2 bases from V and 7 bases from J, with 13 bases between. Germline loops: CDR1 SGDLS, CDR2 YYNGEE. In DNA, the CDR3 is TGTGCCAGCAGCGTTTCCGGGACGGGGAATGAGCAGTTCTTC. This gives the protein CASSVSGTGNEQFF.

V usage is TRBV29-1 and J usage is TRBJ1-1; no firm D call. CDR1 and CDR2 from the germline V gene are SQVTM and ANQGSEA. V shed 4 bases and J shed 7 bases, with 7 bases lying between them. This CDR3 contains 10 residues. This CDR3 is CSVVVLEAFF. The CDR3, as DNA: TGCAGCGTTGTCGTGCTTGAAGCTTTCTTT. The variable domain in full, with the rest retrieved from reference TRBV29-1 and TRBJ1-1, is SAVISQKPSRDICQRGTSLTIQCQVDSQVTMMFWYRQQPGQSLTLIATANQGSEATYESGFVIDKFPISRPNLTFSTLTVSNMSPEDSSIYLCSVVVLEAFFGQGTRLTVV.

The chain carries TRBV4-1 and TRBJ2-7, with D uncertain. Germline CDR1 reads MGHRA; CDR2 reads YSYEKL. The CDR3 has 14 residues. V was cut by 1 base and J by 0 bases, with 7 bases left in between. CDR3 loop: CASSQVQTSYEQYF. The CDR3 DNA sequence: TGCGCCAGCAGCCAAGTACAGACCTCCTACGAGCAGTACTTC.

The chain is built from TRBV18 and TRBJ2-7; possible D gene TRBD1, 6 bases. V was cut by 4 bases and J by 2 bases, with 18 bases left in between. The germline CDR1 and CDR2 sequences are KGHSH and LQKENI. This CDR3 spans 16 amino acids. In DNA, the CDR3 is TGTGCCAGCTCACAACAGGGTCTAAACACCCCCTACGAGCAGTACTTC. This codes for CASSQQGLNTPYEQYF. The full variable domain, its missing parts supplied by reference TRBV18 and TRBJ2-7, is NAGVMQNPRHLVRRRGQEARLRCSPMKGHSHVYWYRQLPEEGLKFMVYLQKENIIDESGMPKERFSAEFPKEGPSILRIQQVVRGDSAAYFCASSQQGLNTPYEQYFGPGTRLTVT.

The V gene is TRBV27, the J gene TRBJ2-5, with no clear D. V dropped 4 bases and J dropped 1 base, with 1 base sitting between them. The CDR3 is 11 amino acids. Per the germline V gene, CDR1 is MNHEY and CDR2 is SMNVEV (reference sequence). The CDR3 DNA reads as TGTGCCAGCAGTTCCCAAGAGACCCAGTACTTC. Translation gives CASSSQETQYF.

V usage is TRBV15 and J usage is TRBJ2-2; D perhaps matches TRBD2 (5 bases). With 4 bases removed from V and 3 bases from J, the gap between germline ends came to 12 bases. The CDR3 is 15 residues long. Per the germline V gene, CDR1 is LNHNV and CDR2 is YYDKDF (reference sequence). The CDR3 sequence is CATSNLEGYTGELFF. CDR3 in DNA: TGTGCCACCAGCAACCTAGAGGGCTACACCGGGGAGCTGTTTTTT. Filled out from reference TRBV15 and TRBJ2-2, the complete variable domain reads DAMVIQNPRYQVTQFGKPVTLSCSQTLNHNVMYWYQQKSSQAPKLLFHYYDKDFNNEADTPDNFQSRRPNTSFCFLDIRSPGLGDTAMYLCATSNLEGYTGELFFGEGSRLTVL.

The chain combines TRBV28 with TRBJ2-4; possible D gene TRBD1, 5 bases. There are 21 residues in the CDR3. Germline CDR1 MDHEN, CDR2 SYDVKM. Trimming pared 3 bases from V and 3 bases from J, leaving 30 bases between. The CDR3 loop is CASSFELPDRSTWADKNIQYF. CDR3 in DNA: TGTGCCAGCAGTTTTGAGCTCCCTGACAGAAGTACGTGGGCAGACAAAAACATTCAGTACTTC.